This TCR beta chain was recovered during a study of siplizumab effects on memory and regulatory T cells. Regarding the study as a whole: The mapping of alloreactive clones to unstimulated subsets covered only a minor fraction of them. Significantly reduced by siplizumab was the cumulative frequency of alloreactive sequences, namely those traceable to unstimulated CD4+ memory cells. Mappable alloreactive CD4+ clones averaged around 74% Treg-derived with siplizumab versus 26.9% in controls.

Assays covered approximately 100,000 TCR templates per sample. Libraries were prepared by immunoSEQ multiplex PCR; TCRdb keeps only in-frame clonotypes and omits some of them. The profile covers 80,000 to 130,000 clones, with 80% to 95% appearing a single time and roughly 2.5% taken by the ten largest. With respect to this clone: Its antigen is not known.

This TCR was sampled from a human donor in good health. Some clones in this sample may be carry-over from other donors' samples. What was sequenced was CD4+ T cells sorted from blood.

CDR3 sequence reads: CARSFPERGKNEKLFF. The CDR3 coding sequence is TGTGCCAGAAGCTTCCCCGAAAGAGGGAAGAATGAAAAACTGTTTTTT. The J gene is TRBJ1-4, the V gene TRBV5-3, with D unresolved. TRBV5-3 is an open reading frame, and its role is uncertain. The CDR3 sequence is 16 residues long. V lost 2 bases to trimming and J lost 5 bases, with 16 bases between them.